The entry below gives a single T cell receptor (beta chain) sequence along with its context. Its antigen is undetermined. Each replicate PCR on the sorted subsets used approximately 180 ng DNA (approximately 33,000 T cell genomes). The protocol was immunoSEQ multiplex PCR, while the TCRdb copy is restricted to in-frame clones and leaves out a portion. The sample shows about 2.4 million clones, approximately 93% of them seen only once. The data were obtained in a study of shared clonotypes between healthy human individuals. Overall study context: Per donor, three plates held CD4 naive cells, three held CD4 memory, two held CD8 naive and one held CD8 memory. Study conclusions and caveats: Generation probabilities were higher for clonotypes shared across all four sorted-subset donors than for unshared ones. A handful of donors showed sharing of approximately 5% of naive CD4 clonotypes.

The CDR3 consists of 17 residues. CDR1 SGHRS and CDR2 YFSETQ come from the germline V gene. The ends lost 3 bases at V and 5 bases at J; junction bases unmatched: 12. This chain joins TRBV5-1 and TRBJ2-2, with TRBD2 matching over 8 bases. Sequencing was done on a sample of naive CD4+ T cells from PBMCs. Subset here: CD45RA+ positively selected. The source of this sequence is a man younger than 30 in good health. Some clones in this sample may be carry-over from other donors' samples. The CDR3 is CASSSGKSGSLTGELFF. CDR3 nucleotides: TGCGCCAGCAGCTCCGGGAAGAGCGGGAGTTTGACCGGGGAGCTGTTTTTT.